Following are 24 T cell receptor beta chains from one sample sequenced in a study of identical twins. TCRdb re-called the 5' RACE reads through MiXCR, storing one row per CDR3 protein. The sample has around 510,000 distinct CDR3 sequences; around an eighth are singletons. A further study also used this sample, focusing on yellow fever vaccine responses in identical twins.

Sequenced: CD4+ T cells sorted from blood. These TCRs come from a woman between 18 and 29 years old in good health.

This clonotype was picked up a small number of times. The chain employs TRBV28 and TRBJ2-7; D is ambiguous. Per the germline V gene, CDR1 is MDHEN and CDR2 is SYDVKM. The V end was cut by 10 bases, the J end by 2 bases, with 9 bases between. The CDR3 consists of 11 residues. DNA for the CDR3: TGTGCCACCCAGGCGACCTACGAGCAGTACTTC. This gives the protein CATQATYEQYF.

The J gene is TRBJ2-5, the V gene TRBV27; 16 nucleotides align to TRBD2. V was clipped by 6 bases and J by 5 bases; unmatched bases: 15. The CDR3 loop spans 19 amino acids. The germline CDR1 and CDR2 sequences are MNHEY and SMNVEV (reference sequence). This CDR3 reads CASRRGLAGGSTHGETQYF. CDR3 DNA: TGTGCCAGCAGACGGGGACTAGCGGGAGGGAGCACTCACGGGGAGACCCAGTACTTC.

This chain joins TRBV12-3 or TRBV12-4 and TRBJ2-3; 7 bases are a match to TRBD1. The V and J ends lost 5 bases and 0 bases, in that order; junction bases with no gene match: 5. The CDR3 is 15 residues long. The CDR3 DNA reads TGTGCCAGCAGTAACGGACAGGTCAGCACAGATACGCAGTATTTT. The encoded protein is CASSNGQVSTDTQYF.

This clonotype was observed a few times. The chain has TRBV29-1 and TRBJ2-7, with D possibly being TRBD1 or TRBD2 (5 bases each). The V end was cut by 3 bases, the J end by 7 bases, with 13 bases between. Germline V gene sequence: CDR1 SQVTM, CDR2 ANQGSEA. The CDR3 contains 12 residues. This chain's CDR3 is CSVDQGDVEQYF. The CDR3, as DNA: TGCAGCGTTGACCAGGGAGATGTAGAGCAGTACTTC.

The gene calls are TRBV29-1 and TRBJ2-7; a weak D match, TRBD2 (6 bases). Trimming left V 4 bases short and J 3 bases short, with 10 bases between. This CDR3 comprises 12 residues. Germline V CDR1 and CDR2: SQVTM, ANQGSEA. CDR3 region: CSVVEGVYEQYF. CDR3 DNA sequence: TGCAGCGTTGTGGAGGGAGTCTACGAGCAGTACTTC.

The CDR3 here is CASSLDQNTGELFF. The CDR3 DNA reads as TGTGCCAGCAGCTTAGATCAGAACACCGGGGAGCTGTTTTTT. The V call is TRBV7-9, the J call TRBJ2-2; D is ambiguous. CDR3 length equals 14 residues. CDR1 SEHNR and CDR2 FQNEAQ come from the germline V gene (reference sequence). V was pared by 1 base and J by 1 base, with 4 bases between.

J is TRBJ2-7 and V is TRBV20-1, with 10 positions matching TRBD2. This CDR3 has 16 amino acids. With V trimmed by 0 bases and J by 7 bases, 12 bases remained unmatched. CDR1 DFQATT and CDR2 SNEGSKA come from the germline V gene (reference sequence). CDR3 region: CSARDSLRLAGAEQYF. The CDR3 nucleotides read TGCAGTGCTAGAGATAGTCTGCGGCTAGCGGGAGCGGAGCAGTACTTC.

This chain joins TRBV7-9 and TRBJ1-1; D remains ambiguous. Germline V gives CDR1 SEHNR, CDR2 FQNEAQ (reference sequence). This CDR3 is built from 14 residues. V was trimmed by 1 base and J by 6 bases, leaving 12 bases between them. The DNA for the CDR3 is TGTGCCAGCAGCTTAGGGTCGTGGAGGCCTGAAGCTTTCTTT. This codes for CASSLGSWRPEAFF.

This clonotype came up a few times. The chain recombines TRBV13 with TRBJ2-3, with no clear D. The CDR3 is 12 residues long. CDR1 PRHDT and CDR2 FYEKMQ come from the germline V gene (reference sequence). The V gene lost 1 base and the J gene lost 9 bases, with 8 bases spanning the gap. The CDR3 spells CASSLAAYTQYF. CDR3 coding DNA: TGTGCCAGCAGCTTAGCCGCTTACACGCAGTATTTT.

This clonotype was picked up a small number of times. V gene TRBV2 combines with J gene TRBJ2-1, with D perhaps TRBD2 (6 bases). Germline V gene data show CDR1 as SNHLY and CDR2 as FYNNEI. CDR3 length: 14 residues. V lost 0 bases and J 9 bases, leaving 12 bases between the germline ends. The CDR3 DNA reads as TGTGCCAGCAGTGAAGCGCGCGGGGCGAGTGAGCAGTTCTTC. As protein: CASSEARGASEQFF.

The chain joins TRBV12-3 or TRBV12-4 to TRBJ2-7, with D possibly TRBD1 on 6 matching bases. This CDR3 is built from 14 residues. V lost 6 bases and J lost 6, with 18 bases in between. The CDR3 coding sequence is TGTGCCAGCAGCCAAAACTCCGGGACACCCGAGCAGTACTTC. This translates into CASSQNSGTPEQYF.

In this sample, this clonotype turned up many times. The chain uses TRBV6-6 and TRBJ2-1; maybe TRBD1 (5 bases). The CDR3 length is 13 residues. V was clipped by 7 bases and J by 4 bases, with 11 bases between them. Germline assignment: CDR1 MNHNY and CDR2 SVGAGI (reference sequence). The CDR3 bases are TGTGCCAGCACTTCGACAGAGTACAATGAGCAGTTCTTC. Protein product: CASTSTEYNEQFF.

This clonotype was picked up many times. The V and J genes are TRBV20-1 and TRBJ1-4; D might be TRBD1 (5 bases). The ends were cut back, 4 bases at V and 5 bases at J, with 14 bases in the middle. The CDR3 loop spans 14 amino acids. Germline V lookup: CDR1 DFQATT, CDR2 SNEGSKA (reference sequence). Here the CDR3 reads CSAINLRVNEKLFF. The CDR3 DNA reads TGCAGTGCTATTAATCTCAGGGTCAATGAAAAACTGTTTTTT.

CDR3 sequence: CASALTGSYNEQFF. Here the CDR3 DNA reads TGTGCCAGCGCGCTGACAGGTTCCTACAATGAGCAGTTCTTC. V gene TRBV2 combines with J gene TRBJ2-1; D might be TRBD1 (6 bases). Germline assignment: CDR1 SNHLY and CDR2 FYNNEI. The CDR3 is 14 residues long. V was pared by 8 bases and J by 1 base, with 12 bases between. The entire variable domain, with the rest obtained from reference TRBV2 and TRBJ2-1, is as follows: EPEVTQTPSHQVTQMGQEVILRCVPISNHLYFYWYRQILGQKVEFLVSFYNNEISEKSEIFDDQFSVERPDGSNFTLKIRSTKLEDSAMYFCASALTGSYNEQFFGPGTRLTVL.

The rearrangement links TRBV28 to TRBJ2-5; tentatively, D is TRBD1 or TRBD2 (5 bases each). Trimming removed 6 bases from V and 5 bases from J, with 7 bases in between. The CDR3 has 11 residues. Germline V gene sequence: CDR1 MDHEN, CDR2 SYDVKM. The CDR3 DNA is TGTGCCAGCAGGGGGGAGGAGACCCAGTACTTC. It codes for CASRGEETQYF.

This clonotype was recorded at least ten times. The chain recombines TRBV10-3 with TRBJ2-3; 13 bases are a match to TRBD2. The V gene end was trimmed by 6 bases and the J gene end by 3 bases; junction bases not matched to a gene: 6. The CDR3 totals 16 residues. Germline V gene data show CDR1 as ENHRY and CDR2 as SYGVKD. The CDR3 here is CAIRDLLAGGTDTQYF. The CDR3 nucleotides are TGTGCCATCAGGGACTTACTAGCGGGAGGGACAGATACGCAGTATTTT.

This clonotype has a count of ten or more. This chain uses TRBV12-3 or TRBV12-4 with TRBJ2-5, with D unclear. Trimming took off 6 bases at V and 5 bases at J, with 13 bases between the two ends. The CDR3 runs 13 residues. Here the CDR3 DNA reads TGTGCCAGCAGAATCAGTATCGGGGAGACCCAGTACTTC. This translates into CASRISIGETQYF.

The rearrangement uses TRBV7-8 and TRBJ2-7; a weak D match, TRBD2 (7 bases). The ends were cut back, 5 bases at V and 7 bases at J, with 15 bases in the middle. The CDR3 consists of 13 residues. Germline V gives CDR1 SGHVS, CDR2 FQNEAQ. The CDR3 DNA follows: TGTGCCAGCAGCATCGGGGGGCCGGGGGAGCAGTACTTC. This sequence encodes CASSIGGPGEQYF.

The chain joins TRBV3-1 to TRBJ1-6; D is ambiguous. The CDR3 consists of 16 residues. V was cut by 7 bases and J by 2 bases, with 15 bases left in between. Germline V gene sequence: CDR1 LGHDT, CDR2 YNNKEL (reference sequence). Written as DNA, the CDR3 is TGTGCCAGCACCCGGGCGGCAGGCGCCTATAATTCACCCCTCCACTTT. Encoded protein: CASTRAAGAYNSPLHF.

There are many counts of this clonotype. This chain uses TRBV7-9 with TRBJ2-5, with 7 nucleotides matching TRBD1. Germline V gene lookup returns CDR1 SEHNR and CDR2 FQNEAQ (reference sequence). With V trimmed by 4 bases and J by 3 bases, 8 bases remained unmatched. The CDR3 covers 15 residues. DNA of the CDR3: TGTGCCAGCAGCTCACACAACAGGGGAGAAGAGACCCAGTACTTC. Encoded protein: CASSSHNRGEETQYF.

V and J are TRBV28 and TRBJ2-3; no clear D. This CDR3 has 13 amino acids. Germline assignment: CDR1 MDHEN and CDR2 SYDVKM. Trimming cost V 10 bases and J 0 bases, with 11 bases left between them. The CDR3 DNA reads TGTGCCACCCTTGACCGAAGCACAGATACGCAGTATTTT. Encoded protein: CATLDRSTDTQYF.

This clonotype has a count of ten or more. J is TRBJ2-3 and V is TRBV28, with D tentatively TRBD1 (6 bases). The germline gives CDR1 MDHEN, CDR2 SYDVKM. Trimming stripped 5 bases from V and 9 bases from J, with 12 bases between. The CDR3 is made up of 12 amino acids. DNA for the CDR3: TGTGCCAGCAGTCTACGGGACATAACGCAGTATTTT. Amino acids: CASSLRDITQYF.

This clonotype was picked up a small number of times. The rearrangement uses TRBV18 and TRBJ2-5, with D hard to call. The CDR3 runs to 14 residues. Germline CDR1 and CDR2: KGHSH and LQKENI. V was clipped by 0 bases and J by 5 bases, with 10 bases between them. The CDR3: CASSPPSLSETQYF. The CDR3 DNA sequence: TGTGCCAGCTCACCACCGTCCCTATCCGAGACCCAGTACTTC.

The chain combines TRBV15 with TRBJ2-5; D gene uncertain. Germline V gene data show CDR1 as LNHNV and CDR2 as YYDKDF (reference sequence). The V gene lost 3 bases and the J gene lost 3 bases, with 5 bases spanning the gap. This CDR3 has 12 residues. CDR3 in DNA: TGTGCCACCAGCAGGCCGAAAGAGACCCAGTACTTC. Its protein is CATSRPKETQYF.